Each of the 32 T cell receptor beta chains below was sequenced from the same sample in a study of T cell responses to AZD1222 COVID-19 vaccine (dated by TCRdb to 2020 to 2022). Explained via the paper, the time point label denotes: about 28 days (+/-7) after the second vaccine dose. The library was made by the immunoSEQ multiplex PCR assay. In TCRdb, the immuneACCESS table is reduced to in-frame sequences with V and J assigned. These tables do not hold every clone; where another copy was compared, an unresolved V gene accounts for under half, and the others remain unexplained. A total of more than 100,000 clones appear in this sample, about 90% of them only once. Jointly, the top ten make up approximately 7.9% of the sample. This specimen was peripheral blood, taken 28 days after the second AZD1222 dose. These TCRs come from an adult who received the AZD1222 COVID-19 vaccine.

The chain combines TRBV28 with TRBJ2-1; D is ambiguous. The V end was cut by 3 bases, the J end by 9 bases, with 3 bases between. The CDR3 consists of 10 residues. CDR1 MDHEN and CDR2 SYDVKM come from the germline V gene. The CDR3 DNA follows: TGTGCCAGCAGTTTCCTTGAGCAGTTCTTC. Its protein is CASSFLEQFF.

The rearrangement joins TRBV18 to TRBJ1-4; unclear D gene. The CDR3 is 14 residues long. CDR1 is KGHSH, CDR2 LQKENI, per germline. Trimming cost V 5 bases and J 0 bases, with 7 bases left between them. The CDR3 DNA follows: TGTGCCAGCTCAAAGGCAGCAACTAATGAAAAACTGTTTTTT. This codes for CASSKAATNEKLFF.

The chain joins TRBV5-1 to TRBJ1-2; 8 nucleotides match TRBD1. Germline CDR1 and CDR2: SGHRS and YFSETQ. The CDR3 has 15 amino acids. J was trimmed by 4 bases and V by 4 bases; bases with no gene match: 9. The CDR3 region is CASSPGRGQGYGYTF. CDR3 coding DNA: TGCGCCAGCAGCCCGGGCAGGGGGCAAGGCTATGGCTACACCTTC.

The chain links TRBV6-1 to TRBJ1-5; unclear D gene. Germline CDR1 and CDR2: MNHNS and SASEGT. Trimming took off 2 bases at V and 4 bases at J, with 3 bases between the two ends. This CDR3 spans 12 amino acids. CDR3 DNA sequence: TGTGCCAGCAGTGAATGGAATCAGCCCCAGCATTTT. The encoded protein is CASSEWNQPQHF.

This clone was counted between two and nine times. The J gene is TRBJ1-6, the V gene TRBV7-2, with 7 bases lining up with TRBD1. V was pared by 4 bases and J by 5 bases, with 8 bases of the junction left unmatched. CDR3 length: 16 residues. Germline CDR1 is SGHTA and CDR2 is FQGNSA. CDR3 sequence (DNA): TGTGCCAGCAGCTCTCAAGACAGGGTTAATAATTCACCCCTCCACTTT. Amino acid sequence: CASSSQDRVNNSPLHF.

V and J are TRBV9 and TRBJ1-1, with 7 bases fitting TRBD1. Unmatched junction bases numbered 10, after V lost 4 bases and J lost 1 base. The CDR3 consists of 16 residues. The germline gives CDR1 SGDLS, CDR2 YYNGEE. In DNA form, the CDR3 reads TGTGCCAGCAGCCCCCGACAGGGAGCCGGGAACACTGAAGCTTTCTTT. This codes for CASSPRQGAGNTEAFF.

V usage is TRBV20-1 and J usage is TRBJ2-5, with 8 positions matching TRBD2. CDR1 is DFQATT and CDR2 is SNEGSKA in the germline V gene (reference sequence). The CDR3 has 14 residues. The V and J ends lost 3 bases and 5 bases, in that order; junction bases with no gene match: 8. The CDR3 DNA reads TGCAGTGCTAGTACCCCGGGACTAGGGGAGACCCAGTACTTC. Amino acid sequence: CSASTPGLGETQYF.

This clone was counted a single time. The chain links TRBV7-9 to TRBJ1-4, with 7 bases matching TRBD1. The CDR3 runs to 16 residues. Trimming at V came to 3 bases and at J to 7 bases, leaving 11 bases not matched to a gene. Germline loops: CDR1 SEHNR, CDR2 FQNEAQ (reference sequence). CDR3 sequence (DNA): TGTGCCAGCAGCTTTGGGAGGGGGCTAGATGGTGAAAAACTGTTTTTT. Encoded protein: CASSFGRGLDGEKLFF.

CDR3 nucleotides: TGCGCCAGCAGCTTGGGGTCAGTCTACGAGCAGTACTTC. Its translation: CASSLGSVYEQYF. The rearrangement joins TRBV5-1 to TRBJ2-7; D unclear. The V gene lost 0 bases and the J gene lost 3 bases, with 7 bases spanning the gap. Per the germline V gene, CDR1 is SGHRS and CDR2 is YFSETQ. The CDR3 length is 13 residues.

The DNA of the CDR3 is TGTGCCAGCAGTTCGGAGGGGGGCGCTGAAGCTTTCTTT. Translation: CASSSEGGAEAFF. The chain recombines TRBV6-2 or TRBV6-3 with TRBJ1-1, with TRBD1 as a possible D gene (6 bases). CDR3 length equals 13 residues. Trimming took 4 bases from V and 6 from J, leaving 12 bases between them. Germline CDR1 and CDR2: MNHEY and SVGEGT.

The chain uses TRBV11-2 and TRBJ2-5; D perhaps matches TRBD2 (5 bases). Germline CDR1 is SGHAT and CDR2 is FQNNGV. V was pared by 4 bases and J by 2 bases, with 14 bases between. The CDR3 spans 15 residues. The CDR3 loop is CASSSWEADQETQYF. The CDR3 nucleotides read TGTGCCAGCAGCTCTTGGGAAGCGGATCAAGAGACCCAGTACTTC.

The gene calls are TRBV24-1 and TRBJ2-1; D remains ambiguous. Per the germline V gene, CDR1 is KGHDR and CDR2 is SFDVKD. Trimming took off 3 bases at V and 8 bases at J, with 16 bases between the two ends. CDR3 length: 15 residues. In DNA, the CDR3 is TGTGCCACCAGTGATGATAAGGGATTAGACGATGAGCAGTTCTTC. Protein product: CATSDDKGLDDEQFF.

This clone occurred a few times. This chain links TRBV6-6 with TRBJ1-5; 9 bases fit TRBD1. Per germline, CDR1 MNHNY and CDR2 SVGAGI (reference sequence). The CDR3 totals 15 residues. Losses at the gene ends were 2 bases for V and 6 bases for J; bases not matched to a gene: 5. The CDR3 DNA reads as TGTGCCAGCAGTTACCCGGGACAGGGCGCTCAGCCCCAGCATTTT. Protein sequence: CASSYPGQGAQPQHF.

The chain employs TRBV27 and TRBJ2-5; TRBD1 matches 7 bases. CDR3 length equals 14 residues. With 6 bases clipped from V and 6 bases from J, the junction kept 10 bases outside the gene matches. CDR1 is MNHEY, CDR2 SMNVEV, per germline (reference sequence). The CDR3 DNA sequence: TGTGCCAGCAGACCGAATGGACAGGAAAAGACCCAGTACTTC. Amino acid sequence: CASRPNGQEKTQYF.

The chain employs TRBV5-1 and TRBJ2-1; 9 bases align to TRBD2. This CDR3 has 16 amino acids. J was trimmed by 5 bases and V by 2 bases; bases with no gene match: 8. The germline CDR1 and CDR2 sequences are SGHRS and YFSETQ. This chain's CDR3 is CASSLNAGGPHNEQFF. The CDR3 region has the DNA TGCGCCAGCAGCTTAAACGCGGGGGGGCCCCACAATGAGCAGTTCTTC. Drawing the rest from reference TRBV5-1 and TRBJ2-1, the complete variable domain is KAGVTQTPRYLIKTRGQQVTLSCSPISGHRSVSWYQQTPGQGLQFLFEYFSETQRNKGNFPGRFSGRQFSNSRSEMNVSTLELGDSALYLCASSLNAGGPHNEQFFGPGTRLTVL.

The rearrangement joins TRBV27 to TRBJ1-2; D perhaps matches TRBD1 (6 bases). Germline V gives CDR1 MNHEY, CDR2 SMNVEV (reference sequence). The V end lost 3 bases, the J end lost 4 bases, and 18 bases lay between the germline ends. The CDR3 has 16 amino acids. CDR3 residues: CASSFTGGREVYGYTF. CDR3 bases: TGTGCCAGCAGTTTCACGGGGGGCCGTGAGGTCTATGGCTACACCTTC.

Only one count was recorded for this clone. V and J are TRBV11-2 and TRBJ2-7; maybe TRBD2 (6 bases). The germline gives CDR1 SGHAT, CDR2 FQNNGV. The CDR3 sequence is 12 residues long. V lost 5 bases and J lost 5, with 10 bases in between. The CDR3 reads CASSRGTDEQYF. In DNA, the CDR3 is TGTGCCAGCAGCAGAGGGACTGACGAGCAGTACTTC.

The genes are TRBV6-5 and TRBJ1-5, with D unclear. This CDR3 spans 15 amino acids. V lost 5 bases and J lost 7, with 18 bases in between. The germline gives CDR1 MNHEY, CDR2 SVGAGI. The CDR3, as DNA: TGTGCCAGCAGTCCAAATGGAAGATTGAGACAGCCCCAGCATTTT. Its protein is CASSPNGRLRQPQHF.

V usage is TRBV6-5 and J usage is TRBJ1-1; TRBD1 agrees at 12 bases. Germline V gene sequence: CDR1 MNHEY, CDR2 SVGAGI. The CDR3 is 15 residues long. Unmatched junction bases numbered 3, after V lost 6 bases and J lost 1 base. The CDR3 bases are TGTGCCAGCAGGGGGGACAGGGGGCAGAACACTGAAGCTTTCTTT. The encoded protein is CASRGDRGQNTEAFF.

This chain connects TRBV6-5 to TRBJ1-1; D is perhaps TRBD1 (5 bases). Per the germline V gene, CDR1 is MNHEY and CDR2 is SVGAGI. The CDR3 extends over 13 amino acids. The ends were cut back, 5 bases at V and 6 bases at J, with 13 bases in the middle. The CDR3 loop is CASSTQGSPEAFF. Written as DNA, the CDR3 is TGTGCCAGCAGTACCCAGGGTTCTCCTGAAGCTTTCTTT.

Concerning this clone: The junction shows a germline mismatch at one end, possibly a read error. The chain uses TRBV28 and TRBJ1-3, with a tentative D call TRBD1 (6 bases). Germline V gene lookup returns CDR1 MDHEN and CDR2 SYDVKM. This CDR3 is 10 amino acids long. The CDR3 reads CASSPDRLSF. CDR3 coding DNA: TGTGCCAGCAGCCCCGACAGGTTGAGCTTT.

The V and J genes are TRBV28 and TRBJ1-1; D gene unclear. The V end lost 6 bases, the J end lost 5 bases, and 16 bases lay between the germline ends. CDR3 length: 14 amino acids. Per germline, CDR1 MDHEN and CDR2 SYDVKM. In DNA form, the CDR3 reads TGTGCCAGCAGCGATCGTTATTCTTGGACTGAAGCTTTCTTT. Translated, it gives CASSDRYSWTEAFF.

This rearrangement joins TRBV7-8 to TRBJ2-6; unclear D gene. The CDR3 contains 17 residues. Trimming stripped 2 bases from V and 0 bases from J, with 11 bases between. Germline V gene data show CDR1 as SGHVS and CDR2 as FQNEAQ. The CDR3 DNA sequence: TGTGCCAGCAGCTTATTGGACGAGAGCTCTGGGGCCAACGTCCTGACTTTC. As protein: CASSLLDESSGANVLTF.

The J gene is TRBJ1-2, the V gene TRBV3-1 (or the pseudogene TRBV3-2); TRBD1 might be the D (5 bases). Trimming removed 3 bases from V and 8 bases from J, with 19 bases in between. This CDR3 region has 15 residues. Germline V gene data show CDR1 as LGHDT and CDR2 as YNNKEL (reference sequence). The CDR3 region is CASSQGQGGFGGYTF. CDR3 in DNA: TGTGCCAGCAGCCAGGGTCAGGGCGGCTTCGGGGGCTACACCTTC.

Notes on this clone: Other DNA sequences within the sample encode an identical CDR3. The chain employs TRBV3-1 (or the pseudogene TRBV3-2) and TRBJ1-3; no reliable D call. The CDR3 is made up of 13 amino acids. V shed 1 base and J shed 4 bases, with 5 bases lying between them. Germline lookup yields CDR1 LGHDT and CDR2 YNNKEL (reference sequence). The CDR3 loop reads CASSQVPGNTIYF. Written as DNA, the CDR3 is TGTGCCAGCAGCCAAGTTCCGGGAAACACCATATATTTT.

The chain has TRBV5-6 and TRBJ2-3, with 9 bases identical to TRBD1. The length of the CDR3 is 13 residues. V shed 3 bases and J 4 bases; nucleotides not matched to a gene: 0. Germline CDR1 reads SGHDT; CDR2 reads YYEEEE. The CDR3 sequence: CASSWTGADTQYF. The DNA of the CDR3 is TGTGCCAGCAGCTGGACAGGGGCAGATACGCAGTATTTT.

CDR3 sequence (DNA): TGTGCCAGTAGATCCGCGGCTGGAACCCTTTACAATGAGCAGTTCTTC. It yields the protein CASRSAAGTLYNEQFF. The chain joins TRBV19 to TRBJ2-1; D unclear. Germline lookup yields CDR1 LNHDA and CDR2 SQIVND (reference sequence). V shed 6 bases and J shed 4 bases, with 19 bases lying between them. The CDR3 covers 16 residues.

CDR3 amino acids: CASSPGVETQYF. CDR3 bases: TGTGCCAGCAGCCCGGGGGTAGAGACCCAGTACTTC. The rearrangement uses TRBV3-1 (or the pseudogene TRBV3-2) and TRBJ2-5, with D possibly matching TRBD2 (6 bases). There are 12 residues in the CDR3. The germline CDR1 and CDR2 sequences are LGHDT and YNNKEL (reference sequence). V gave up 4 bases and J gave up 4 bases, with 7 bases separating them.

The V and J genes are TRBV28 and TRBJ1-2; a possible D gene is TRBD1 (5 bases). The CDR3 spans 14 residues. The V end was cut by 6 bases, the J end by 4 bases, with 15 bases between. Per germline, CDR1 MDHEN and CDR2 SYDVKM. This CDR3 reads CASSTGPRFYGYTF. The CDR3, as DNA: TGTGCCAGCAGCACGGGACCGAGATTCTATGGCTACACCTTC.

The chain joins TRBV28 to TRBJ1-5; D is ambiguous. The V end was cut by 7 bases, the J end by 3 bases, with 7 bases between. CDR1 and CDR2 (germline): MDHEN, SYDVKM. CDR3 size: 12 residues. CDR3 coding DNA: TGTGCCAGCACGGCCAACAATCAGCCCCAGCATTTT. Residues: CASTANNQPQHF.

V is TRBV2 and J is TRBJ1-2, with 9 bases identical to TRBD1. CDR1 is SNHLY, CDR2 FYNNEI, per germline. This CDR3 comprises 13 residues. J was trimmed by 7 bases and V by 8 bases; bases with no gene match: 8. CDR3 sequence reads: CASQQGALSGYTF. CDR3 nucleotides: TGTGCCAGCCAACAGGGGGCATTGAGTGGCTACACCTTC.

V gene TRBV5-1 combines with J gene TRBJ2-7, with 7 positions matching TRBD1. Per germline, CDR1 SGHRS and CDR2 YFSETQ. The V gene end was trimmed by 4 bases and the J gene end by 2 bases; junction bases not matched to a gene: 9. This CDR3 is 15 amino acids long. CDR3 sequence reads: CASSTGTAQTYEQYF. DNA of the CDR3: TGCGCCAGCAGCACCGGGACAGCACAAACCTACGAGCAGTACTTC.